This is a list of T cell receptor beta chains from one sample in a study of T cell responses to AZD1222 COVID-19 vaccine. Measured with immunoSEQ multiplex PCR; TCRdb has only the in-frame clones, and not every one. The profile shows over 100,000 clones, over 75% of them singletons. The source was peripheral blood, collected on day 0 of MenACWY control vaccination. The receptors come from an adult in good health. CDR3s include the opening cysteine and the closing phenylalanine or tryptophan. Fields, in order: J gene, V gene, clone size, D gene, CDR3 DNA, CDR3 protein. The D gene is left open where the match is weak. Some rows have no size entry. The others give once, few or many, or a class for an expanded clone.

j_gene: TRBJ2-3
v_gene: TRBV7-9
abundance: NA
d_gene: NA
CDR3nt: TGTGCCAGCAGCTTTCAGGCCTCCGTAGCGGATACGCAGTATTTT
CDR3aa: CASSFQASVADTQYF

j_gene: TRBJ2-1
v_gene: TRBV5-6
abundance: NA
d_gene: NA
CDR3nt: TGTGCCAGCAGCGTCGTCAATGAGCAGTTCTTC
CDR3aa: CASSVVNEQFF

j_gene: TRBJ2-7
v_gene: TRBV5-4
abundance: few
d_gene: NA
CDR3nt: TGTGCCAGCAGTGGAGGAGGGACAGTCGCCTACGAGCAGTACTTC
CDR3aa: CASSGGGTVAYEQYF

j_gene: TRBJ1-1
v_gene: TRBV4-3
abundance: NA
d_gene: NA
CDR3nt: TGCGCCAGCAGCCAAGTAGCCTCCCCCGCGGACACTGAAGCTTTCTTT
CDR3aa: CASSQVASPADTEAFF

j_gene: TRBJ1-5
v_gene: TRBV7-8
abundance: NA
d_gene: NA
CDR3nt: TGTGCCAGCAGCCGGACTGGGCATCAGCCCCAGCATTTT
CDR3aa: CASSRTGHQPQHF

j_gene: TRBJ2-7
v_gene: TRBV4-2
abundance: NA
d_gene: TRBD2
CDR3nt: TGTGCCAGCAGCCGTACTAGCGGGAGGGCCGAGTACGAGCAGTACTTC
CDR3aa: CASSRTSGRAEYEQYF

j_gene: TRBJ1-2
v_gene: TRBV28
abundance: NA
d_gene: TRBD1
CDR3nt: TGTGCCAGCAGCCGAAACAGGGGGAGAGGCTACACCTTC
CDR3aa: CASSRNRGRGYTF

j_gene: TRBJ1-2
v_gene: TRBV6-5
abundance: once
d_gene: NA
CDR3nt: TGTGCCAGCTCGCGTCAGTCCTATGGCTACACCTTC
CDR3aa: CASSRQSYGYTF

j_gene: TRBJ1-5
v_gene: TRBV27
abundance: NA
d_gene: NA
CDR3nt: TGTGCCAGCAGTCTTGGTAGCAATCAGCCCCAGCATTTT
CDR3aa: CASSLGSNQPQHF

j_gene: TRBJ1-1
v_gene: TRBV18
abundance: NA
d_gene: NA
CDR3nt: TGTGCCAGCTCACCAAATTCAGGGGTGAACACTGAAGCTTTCTTT
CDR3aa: CASSPNSGVNTEAFF

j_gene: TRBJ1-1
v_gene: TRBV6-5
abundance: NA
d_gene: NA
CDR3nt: TGTGCCAGTTCCAGGAACACTGAAGCTTTCTTT
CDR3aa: CASSRNTEAFF

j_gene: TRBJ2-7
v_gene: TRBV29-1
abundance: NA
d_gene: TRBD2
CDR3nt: TGCAGCGTCACTACCGGCGGGAGTGTCTACGAGCAGTACTTC
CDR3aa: CSVTTGGSVYEQYF

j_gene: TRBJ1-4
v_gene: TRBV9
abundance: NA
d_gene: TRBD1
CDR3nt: TGTGCCAGCAGCGTTGAGGGGGCGACTAATGAAAAACTGTTTTTT
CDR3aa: CASSVEGATNEKLFF

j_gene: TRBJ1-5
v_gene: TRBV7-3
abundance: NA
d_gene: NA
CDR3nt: TGTGCCAGCAGCTATCAGGAGGGGGACGGCAATCAGCCCCAGCATTTT
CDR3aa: CASSYQEGDGNQPQHF

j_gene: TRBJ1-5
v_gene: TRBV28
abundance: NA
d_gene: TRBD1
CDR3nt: TGTGCCAGCAGTTTCCGCCCGGACAGGGGGATTCAGCCCCAGCATTTT
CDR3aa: CASSFRPDRGIQPQHF

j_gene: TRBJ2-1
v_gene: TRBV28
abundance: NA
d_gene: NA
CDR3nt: TGTGCCAGCAGTCTGCCGATTGGGTCCTACAATGAGCAGTTCTTC
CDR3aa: CASSLPIGSYNEQFF

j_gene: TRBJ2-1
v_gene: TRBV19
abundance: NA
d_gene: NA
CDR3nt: TGTGCCAGTAGTTGGGCCAGCTCCTACAATGAGCAGTTCTTC
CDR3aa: CASSWASSYNEQFF

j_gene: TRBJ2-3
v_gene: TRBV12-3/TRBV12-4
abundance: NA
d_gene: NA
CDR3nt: TGTGCCACCTCCACTAGCACAGATACGCAGTATTTT
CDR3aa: CATSTSTDTQYF

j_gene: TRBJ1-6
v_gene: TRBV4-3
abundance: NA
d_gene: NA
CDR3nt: TGCGCCAGCAGCCAAGACATGGATTTCAATTCACCCCTCCACTTT
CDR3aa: CASSQDMDFNSPLHF

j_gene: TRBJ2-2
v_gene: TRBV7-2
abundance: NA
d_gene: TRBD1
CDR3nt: TGTGCCAGCAGCAGACAGGGTGACACCGGGGAGCTGTTTTTT
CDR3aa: CASSRQGDTGELFF

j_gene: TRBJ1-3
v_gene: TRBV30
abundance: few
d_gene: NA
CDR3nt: TGTGCCTGGAGTACCTTCACGGGGGGTTTAATGCCGATTGGAAACACCATATATTTT
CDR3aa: CAWSTFTGGLMPIGNTIYF

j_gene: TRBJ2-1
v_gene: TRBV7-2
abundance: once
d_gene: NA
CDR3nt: TGTGCCAGCAGCTTAATCCGGGGGTACAATGAGCAGTTCTTC
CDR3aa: CASSLIRGYNEQFF

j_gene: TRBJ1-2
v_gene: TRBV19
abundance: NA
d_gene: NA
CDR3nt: TGTGCCAGTAGAGAACAGGGCGTCGGTGGCTACACCTTC
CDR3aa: CASREQGVGGYTF

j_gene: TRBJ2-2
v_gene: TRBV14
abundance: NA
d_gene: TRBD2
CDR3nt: TGTGCCAGCAGCCTTTGGACTAGCCGAGCGAACACCGGGGAGCTGTTTTTT
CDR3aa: CASSLWTSRANTGELFF

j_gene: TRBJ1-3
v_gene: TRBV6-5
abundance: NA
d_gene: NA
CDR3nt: TGTGCCAGCAGTCTCACGCTCTCTGGAAACACCATATATTTT
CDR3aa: CASSLTLSGNTIYF